The 15 T cell receptor beta chains below all came from one sample that was sequenced in a study of control samples from healthy donors and cancer patients. Using immunoSEQ multiplex PCR, the repertoire was profiled, and TCRdb retains in-frame clones only, with some absent. Of 110,000 or so clones listed, approximately 90% are singletons. Sequencing input: blood. The receptors come from a human donor in good health. The donor label of this sample is uncertain.

The V gene is TRBV28, the J gene TRBJ1-5, with D hard to call. This CDR3 has 13 amino acids. Deletions cut 5 bases from V and 0 bases from J, with 5 bases between. Germline CDR1 MDHEN, CDR2 SYDVKM. The CDR3 loop is CASSPHSNQPQHF. The DNA of the CDR3 is TGTGCCAGCAGTCCACATAGCAATCAGCCCCAGCATTTT. Combining the CDR3 with reference TRBV28 and TRBJ1-5 gives the whole variable domain DVKVTQSSRYLVKRTGEKVFLECVQDMDHENMFWYRQDPGLGLRLIYFSYDVKMKEKGDIPEGYSVSREKKERFSLILESASTNQTSMYLCASSPHSNQPQHFGDGTRLSIL.

This chain links TRBV11-2 with TRBJ2-7, with 9 nucleotides matching TRBD1. J gave up 1 base and V 3 bases, and 10 bases lay outside the gene matches. The CDR3 sequence is 17 residues long. Germline loops: CDR1 SGHAT, CDR2 FQNNGV. The CDR3 reads CASSLGPAGTGSYEQYV. In DNA, the CDR3 is TGTGCCAGCAGCTTGGGACCCGCCGGGACAGGGTCCTACGAGCAGTACGTC.

This chain uses TRBV27 with TRBJ1-4, with 9 bases aligning to TRBD1. Germline V gene lookup returns CDR1 MNHEY and CDR2 SMNVEV (reference sequence). CDR3 length equals 17 residues. With 7 bases clipped from V and 5 bases from J, the junction kept 14 bases outside the gene matches. The CDR3 loop reads CASTFSTGGTPNEKLFF. CDR3 sequence (DNA): TGTGCCAGCACTTTTTCGACAGGGGGGACCCCAAATGAAAAACTGTTTTTT.

The chain has TRBV18 and TRBJ2-3; no clear D. The germline V and J ends were trimmed by 3 bases and 4 bases, with 29 bases remaining between them. Germline CDR1 reads KGHSH; CDR2 reads LQKENI. The CDR3 runs 20 residues. The CDR3 DNA is TGTGCCAGCTCACCCGTGATCCGCCCAAATGACGGCGGTGGGGCAGATACGCAGTATTTT. Translating it yields CASSPVIRPNDGGGADTQYF. The entire variable domain, with the rest obtained from reference TRBV18 and TRBJ2-3, is as follows: NAGVMQNPRHLVRRRGQEARLRCSPMKGHSHVYWYRQLPEEGLKFMVYLQKENIIDESGMPKERFSAEFPKEGPSILRIQQVVRGDSAAYFCASSPVIRPNDGGGADTQYFGPGTRLTVL.

The chain is built from TRBV2 and TRBJ2-1; D gene unclear. Trimming left V 3 bases short and J 11 bases short, with 14 bases between. The germline V gene encodes CDR1 SNHLY and CDR2 FYNNEI. This CDR3 comprises 13 residues. The CDR3 here is CASSEVPLSKQFF. In DNA form, the CDR3 reads TGTGCCAGCAGTGAGGTTCCCCTCTCCAAGCAGTTCTTC.

In its sample, this clone was seen a few times. The genes are TRBV20-1 and TRBJ2-7; D not resolved. CDR1 and CDR2 from the germline V gene are DFQATT and SNEGSKA (reference sequence). Trimming shortened V by 3 bases and J by 2 bases, and 11 bases separated the two germline ends. The CDR3 totals 13 residues. The CDR3 spells CSASRTEPYEQYF. The CDR3 bases are TGCAGTGCTAGTCGGACCGAGCCCTACGAGCAGTACTTC.

This chain uses TRBV11-2 with TRBJ1-3; no firm D call. The ends were cut back, 2 bases at V and 8 bases at J, with 4 bases in the middle. The germline gives CDR1 SGHAT, CDR2 FQNNGV. There are 11 residues in the CDR3. CDR3 DNA sequence: TGTGCCAGCAGCTTAAGGGACACCATATATTTT. Translating it yields CASSLRDTIYF. Together with reference TRBV11-2 and TRBJ1-3, the CDR3 gives the full variable domain: EAGVAQSPRYKIIEKRQSVAFWCNPISGHATLYWYQQILGQGPKLLIQFQNNGVVDDSQLPKDRFSAERLKGVDSTLKIQPAKLEDSAVYLCASSLRDTIYFGEGSWLTVV.

V gene TRBV27 combines with J gene TRBJ1-4; possible D gene TRBD1, 6 bases. Germline V gene sequence: CDR1 MNHEY, CDR2 SMNVEV (reference sequence). Trimming took 6 bases from V and 7 from J, leaving 15 bases between them. This CDR3 spans 14 amino acids. CDR3 sequence reads: CASRQGNRGEKLFF. Written as DNA, the CDR3 is TGTGCCAGCAGACAGGGAAATCGCGGTGAAAAACTGTTTTTT.

This sequence joins TRBV28 and TRBJ2-2; D is uncertain. The CDR3 contains 13 residues. The germline gives CDR1 MDHEN, CDR2 SYDVKM. The CDR3 reads CASSSGWTGELFF. DNA for the CDR3: TGTGCGAGCTCGTCGGGTTGGACCGGGGAGCTGTTTTTT.

The J gene is TRBJ1-1, the V gene TRBV13; D is ambiguous. The CDR3 has 13 residues. V dropped 1 base and J dropped 8 bases, with 11 bases sitting between them. In germline, CDR1 is PRHDT, CDR2 FYEKMQ (reference sequence). The CDR3 region is CASSLDLLKEAFF. In DNA, the CDR3 is TGTGCCAGCAGCTTAGACCTCCTCAAGGAAGCTTTCTTT.

The rearrangement uses TRBV29-1 and TRBJ1-2, with D perhaps matching TRBD1 (5 bases). The CDR3 extends over 13 amino acids. The germline V and J ends were trimmed by 3 bases and 5 bases, with 13 bases remaining between them. Germline values: CDR1 SQVTM, CDR2 ANQGSEA. The CDR3 DNA reads TGCAGCGTTGATGGGGCAGGGTGGTATGGCTACACCTTC. This sequence encodes CSVDGAGWYGYTF. The whole variable domain, filled in from reference TRBV29-1 and TRBJ1-2, reads SAVISQKPSRDICQRGTSLTIQCQVDSQVTMMFWYRQQPGQSLTLIATANQGSEATYESGFVIDKFPISRPNLTFSTLTVSNMSPEDSSIYLCSVDGAGWYGYTFGSGTRLTVV.

The table lists this clone with a count of one. This rearrangement joins TRBV4-2 to TRBJ2-1; D remains ambiguous. The CDR3 is 15 amino acids. The V end was cut by 2 bases, the J end by 0 bases, with 8 bases between. CDR1 and CDR2 (germline): LGHNA, YNFKEQ. As DNA, the CDR3 is TGTGCCAGCAGCCAACCGCAAAGCTCCTACAATGAGCAGTTCTTC. Translation gives CASSQPQSSYNEQFF.

In this sample, this clone turned up a few times. The genes are TRBV6-5 and TRBJ2-3; the D is unclear. V lost 4 bases and J 4 bases, leaving 3 bases between the germline ends. Germline CDR1 reads MNHEY; CDR2 reads SVGAGI. This CDR3 is built from 11 residues. This CDR3 reads CASSWADTQYF. The DNA for the CDR3 is TGTGCCAGCAGTTGGGCAGATACGCAGTATTTT.

The rearrangement joins TRBV4-2 to TRBJ1-1; no firm D call. This CDR3 contains 15 residues. V lost 1 base and J lost 0, with 9 bases in between. Germline loops: CDR1 LGHNA, CDR2 YNFKEQ. CDR3 in amino acids: CASSQAGNVNTEAFF. Here the CDR3 DNA reads TGTGCCAGCAGCCAAGCGGGGAACGTGAACACTGAAGCTTTCTTT.

The chain recombines TRBV3-1 (or the pseudogene TRBV3-2) with TRBJ1-4; no clear D gene. The CDR3 totals 16 residues. V was shortened by 3 bases and J by 0 bases, with 11 bases between the two germline ends. The germline V gene encodes CDR1 LGHDT and CDR2 YNNKEL (reference sequence). The CDR3 loop is CASSHKAGSTNEKLFF. Written as DNA, the CDR3 is TGTGCCAGCAGCCACAAGGCTGGATCAACTAATGAAAAACTGTTTTTT.